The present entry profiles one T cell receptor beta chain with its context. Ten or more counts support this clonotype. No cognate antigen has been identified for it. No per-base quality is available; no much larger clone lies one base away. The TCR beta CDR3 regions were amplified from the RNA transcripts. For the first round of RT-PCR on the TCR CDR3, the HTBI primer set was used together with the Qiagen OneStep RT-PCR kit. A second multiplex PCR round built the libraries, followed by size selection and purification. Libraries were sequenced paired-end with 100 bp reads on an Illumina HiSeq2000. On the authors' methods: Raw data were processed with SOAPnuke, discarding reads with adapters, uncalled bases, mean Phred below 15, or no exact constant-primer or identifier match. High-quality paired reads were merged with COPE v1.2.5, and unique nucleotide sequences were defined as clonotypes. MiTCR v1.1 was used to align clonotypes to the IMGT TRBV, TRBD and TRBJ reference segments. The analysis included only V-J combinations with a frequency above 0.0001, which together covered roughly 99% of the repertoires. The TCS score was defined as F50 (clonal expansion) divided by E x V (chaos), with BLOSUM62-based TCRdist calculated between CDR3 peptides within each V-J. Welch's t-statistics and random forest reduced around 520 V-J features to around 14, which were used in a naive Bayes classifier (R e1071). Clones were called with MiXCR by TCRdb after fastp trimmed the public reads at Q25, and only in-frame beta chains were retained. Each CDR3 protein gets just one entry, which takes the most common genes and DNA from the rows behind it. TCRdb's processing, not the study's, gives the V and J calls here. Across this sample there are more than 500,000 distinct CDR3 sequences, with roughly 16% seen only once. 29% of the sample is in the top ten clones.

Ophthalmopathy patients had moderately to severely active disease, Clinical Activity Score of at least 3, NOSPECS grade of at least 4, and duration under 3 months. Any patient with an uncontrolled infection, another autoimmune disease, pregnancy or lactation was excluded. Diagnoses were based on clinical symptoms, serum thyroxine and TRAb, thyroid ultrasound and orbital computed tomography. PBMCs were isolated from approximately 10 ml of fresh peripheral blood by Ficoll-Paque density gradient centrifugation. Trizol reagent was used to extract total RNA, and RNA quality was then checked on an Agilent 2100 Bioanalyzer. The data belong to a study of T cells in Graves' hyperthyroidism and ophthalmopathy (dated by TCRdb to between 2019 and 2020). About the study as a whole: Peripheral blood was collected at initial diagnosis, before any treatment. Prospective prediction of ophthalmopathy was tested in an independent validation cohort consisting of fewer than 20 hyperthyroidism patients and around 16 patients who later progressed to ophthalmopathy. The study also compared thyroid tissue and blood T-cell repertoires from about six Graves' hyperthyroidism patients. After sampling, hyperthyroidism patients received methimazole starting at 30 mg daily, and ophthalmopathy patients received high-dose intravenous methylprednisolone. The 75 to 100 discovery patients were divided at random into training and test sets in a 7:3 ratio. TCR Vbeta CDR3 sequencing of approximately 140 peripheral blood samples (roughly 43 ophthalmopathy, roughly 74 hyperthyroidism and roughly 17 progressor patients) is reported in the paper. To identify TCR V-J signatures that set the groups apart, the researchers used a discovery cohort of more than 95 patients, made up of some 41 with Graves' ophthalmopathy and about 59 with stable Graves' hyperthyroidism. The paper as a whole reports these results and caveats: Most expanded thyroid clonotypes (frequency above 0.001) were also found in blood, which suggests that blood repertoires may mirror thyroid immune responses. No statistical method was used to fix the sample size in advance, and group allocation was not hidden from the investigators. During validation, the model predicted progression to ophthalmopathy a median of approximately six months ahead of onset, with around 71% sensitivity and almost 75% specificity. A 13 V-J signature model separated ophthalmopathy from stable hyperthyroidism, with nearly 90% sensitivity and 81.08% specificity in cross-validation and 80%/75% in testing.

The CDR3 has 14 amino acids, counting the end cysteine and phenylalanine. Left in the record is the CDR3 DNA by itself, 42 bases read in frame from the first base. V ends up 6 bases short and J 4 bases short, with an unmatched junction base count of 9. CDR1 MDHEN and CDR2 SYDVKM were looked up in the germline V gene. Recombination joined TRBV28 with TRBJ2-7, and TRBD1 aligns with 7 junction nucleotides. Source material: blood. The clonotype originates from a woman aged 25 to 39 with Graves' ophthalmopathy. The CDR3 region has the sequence CASSPTGTAYEQYF. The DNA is TGTGCCAGCAGCCCCACCGGGACAGCTTACGAGCAGTACTTC.